This passage covers 31 T cell receptor beta chains from one sample sequenced in a study of tumor-infiltrating lymphocytes in oesophageal squamous cell carcinoma. Each CDR3 protein gets one entry after TCRdb re-called the PCR reads with MiXCR. The table records about 12,000 distinct CDR3 sequences, around 48% of them present only once. The sequencing sample was made of esophageal tumor tissue. The receptors were gathered from a female donor with esophageal squamous cell carcinoma.

This clonotype was counted between two and nine times. This chain uses TRBV27 with TRBJ2-1, with TRBD2 matching 12 bases. The CDR3 is made up of 17 amino acids. V shed 6 bases, J shed 1 base, and the junction held 7 bases outside the gene matches. Per the germline V gene, CDR1 is MNHEY and CDR2 is SMNVEV (reference sequence). The CDR3 region has the DNA TGTGCCAGCAGCCGGACTAGCGGGATTGAGTCCTACAATGAGCAGTTCTTC. Translated, it gives CASSRTSGIESYNEQFF.

This clonotype rates as medium-sized. The gene calls are TRBV28 and TRBJ2-3; perhaps D is TRBD1 or TRBD2 (5 bases each). V gave up 3 bases and J gave up 2 bases, with 12 bases separating them. The CDR3 contains 15 residues. Germline values: CDR1 MDHEN, CDR2 SYDVKM. The CDR3 DNA reads TGTGCCAGCAGTTTGGGACGGATTCTCACAGATACGCAGTATTTT. The encoded protein is CASSLGRILTDTQYF.

This chain uses TRBV7-6 with TRBJ2-7, with 7 bases aligning to TRBD2. The J call may be incorrect, as the DNA end agrees better with TRBJ2-5. Germline loops: CDR1 SGHVS, CDR2 FNYEAQ. CDR3 size: 13 residues. The CDR3 loop reads CASSAGDQETQYF. CDR3 in DNA: TGTGCCAGCAGCGCGGGGGACCAAGAGACCCAGTACTTC.

The rearrangement uses TRBV3-1 and TRBJ2-1, with TRBD1 as a possible D gene (6 bases). The better agreement between TRBJ2-7 and the DNA end casts doubt on the J call. There are 15 residues in the CDR3. Germline CDR1 reads LGHDT; CDR2 reads YNNKEL (reference sequence). CDR3 sequence (DNA): TGTGCCAGCAGCCAAGATTTACAGGGATACAATGAGCAGTACTTC. Protein product: CASSQDLQGYNEQYF.

This clonotype was seen only a few times. J is TRBJ2-2 and V is TRBV7-3; the D is unclear. The V and J ends lost 1 base and 4 bases respectively, with 4 bases between them. This CDR3 contains 13 residues. Germline V gene lookup returns CDR1 SGHTA and CDR2 FQGTGA. CDR3 amino acids: CASSLRPTGELFF. The CDR3 nucleotides read TGTGCCAGCAGCTTAAGGCCCACCGGGGAGCTGTTTTTT. The entire variable domain, with the rest obtained from reference TRBV7-3 and TRBJ2-2, is as follows: GAGVSQTPSNKVTEKGKYVELRCDPISGHTALYWYRQSLGQGPEFLIYFQGTGAADDSGLPNDRFFAVRPEGSVSTLKIQRTERGDSAVYLCASSLRPTGELFFGEGSRLTVL.

The V and J genes are TRBV12-3 or TRBV12-4 and TRBJ2-1, with 9 bases aligning to TRBD1. The end of the DNA aligns better with TRBJ2-5, so the J call may be wrong. The CDR3 is 16 residues long. CDR3 sequence reads: CASSTTRGQGPETQYF. CDR3 coding DNA: TGTGCCAGCAGTACTACTCGGGGACAGGGACCCGAGACCCAGTACTTC.

The chain couples TRBV7-2 to TRBJ2-4, with D perhaps TRBD2 (5 bases). Gene TRBJ2-7 matches the end of the DNA better, so the J call may be wrong. Germline CDR1 SGHTA, CDR2 FQGNSA. This CDR3 comprises 17 residues. CDR3 nucleotides: TGTGCCAGCAGCTCCCCGATTCGGGGTATGGTCTCCTACGAGCAGTACTTC. Its protein product is CASSSPIRGMVSYEQYF.

The chain recombines TRBV7-8 with TRBJ1-4; no reliable D call. The V gene lost 2 bases and the J gene lost 0 bases, with 10 bases spanning the gap. The CDR3 has 16 residues. Germline V gene lookup returns CDR1 SGHVS and CDR2 FQNEAQ. The CDR3, as DNA: TGTGCCAGCAGCTTAAGTGGCGTTGCAACTAATGAAAAACTGTTTTTT. Translated, it gives CASSLSGVATNEKLFF.

Remarks on this clonotype: The CDR3 ends on some other residue instead of the conserved phenylalanine or tryptophan, so this is likely a read error. It is unclear where the CDR3 begins or ends on the DNA, so no DNA is shown, and the CDR3 is as TCRdb lists it. V is TRBV11-3 and J is TRBJ2-6; TRBD2 is taken as the D call from the table, unchecked against the DNA. The CDR3 is 8 residues long, counting both termini. Per germline, CDR1 SGHNT and CDR2 YENEEA. CDR3 protein: CASSLSSG.

This chain links TRBV11-2 with TRBJ2-2; D is unresolved. Germline V gene lookup returns CDR1 SGHAT and CDR2 FQNNGV. CDR3 length equals 14 residues. The V gene lost 0 bases and the J gene lost 4 bases, with 6 bases spanning the gap. The CDR3 loop is CASSLEISTGELFF. In DNA form, the CDR3 reads TGTGCCAGCAGCTTAGAAATTAGCACCGGGGAGCTGTTTTTT.

CDR3 DNA sequence: TGTGCCAGCAGCCTCGGAGGCCGAGACTATGGCTACACCTTC. Protein sequence: CASSLGGRDYGYTF. The chain carries TRBV7-4 and TRBJ1-2; no firm D call. The V end lost 5 bases, the J end lost 3 bases, and 13 bases lay between the germline ends. This CDR3 has 14 amino acids. From germline, CDR1 is SGHVT and CDR2 SQSDAQ.

This clonotype has a single count. The chain carries TRBV7-4 and TRBJ2-6, with 12 bases matching TRBD1. The CDR3 totals 18 residues. Germline CDR1 and CDR2: SGHVT and SQSDAQ. The V segment lost 2 bases and the J segment 4 bases; nucleotides outside the gene matches: 6. In DNA, the CDR3 is TGTGCCAGCAGCTTATTGGGACAGGGGGCGAAAGGGGCCAACGTCCTGACTTTC. Its protein is CASSLLGQGAKGANVLTF.

This rearrangement joins TRBV7-8 to TRBJ2-1; D call uncertain. The closer fit of TRBJ2-7 to the DNA end suggests the J call may be wrong. Germline CDR1 SGHVS, CDR2 FQNEAQ. The CDR3 totals 14 residues. The chain's CDR3 is CASSPRSRSYEQYF. The CDR3 DNA is TGTGCCAGCAGCCCCCGCTCGAGGTCCTACGAGCAGTACTTC.

This chain connects TRBV12-3 or TRBV12-4 to TRBJ2-1, with D perhaps TRBD2 (5 bases). The DNA end is a closer match to TRBJ2-7, so the J assignment may be wrong. The CDR3 spans 12 residues. CDR3 residues: CASSFVGSEQYF. CDR3 DNA sequence: TGTGCCAGCAGTTTTGTTGGGAGCGAGCAGTACTTC.

This clonotype was found once. V gene TRBV7-8 combines with J gene TRBJ2-7; D uncertain. Germline assignment: CDR1 SGHVS and CDR2 FQNEAQ. This CDR3 is 13 amino acids long. V was trimmed by 0 bases and J by 3 bases, leaving 6 bases between them. CDR3 amino acids: CASSLAWDYEQYF. DNA of the CDR3: TGTGCCAGCAGCTTAGCTTGGGACTACGAGCAGTACTTC.

In its sample, this clonotype ranks as medium-sized. This chain connects TRBV7-9 to TRBJ2-3; a weak D match, TRBD2 (6 bases). The germline CDR1 and CDR2 sequences are SEHNR and FQNEAQ (reference sequence). This CDR3 is built from 13 residues. V was pared by 1 base and J by 5 bases, with 7 bases between. The CDR3 here is CASSLVGGDTQYF. CDR3 nucleotides: TGTGCCAGCAGCTTAGTGGGGGGAGATACGCAGTATTTT.

This clonotype occurred many times. This chain joins TRBV15 and TRBJ2-7; maybe TRBD1 (6 bases). The CDR3 has 13 residues. Germline loops: CDR1 LNHNV, CDR2 YYDKDF (reference sequence). Trimming took off 6 bases at V and 7 bases at J, with 16 bases between the two ends. CDR3 nucleotides: TGTGCCACCAGGGGACAACTCCTAGGTGAGCAGTACTTC. Protein: CATRGQLLGEQYF.

This clonotype has ten or more counts. It is unclear where the CDR3 begins or ends on the DNA, so no DNA is shown, and the CDR3 is as TCRdb lists it. The chain joins TRBV7-6 to TRBJ2-6; the table's TRBD2 call for D was not verified on the DNA. A total of 19 residues make up the CDR3, ends included. Germline assignment: CDR1 SGHVS and CDR2 FNYEAQ. CDR3 amino acids: CASSFRGPHQPQLWLHLRF.

The J gene is TRBJ1-1, the V gene TRBV6-2 or TRBV6-3; 7 bases map to TRBD1. Germline lookup yields CDR1 MNHEY and CDR2 SVGEGT. The CDR3 runs to 15 residues. The V segment lost 6 bases and the J segment 3 bases; nucleotides outside the gene matches: 10. The DNA for the CDR3 is TGTGCCAGCAGCTCACCTTCAACAGGGGACACTGAAGCTTTCTTT. It specifies CASSSPSTGDTEAFF.

This clonotype was recorded many times. The V call is TRBV27, the J call TRBJ2-5; tentatively, D is TRBD1 (5 bases). Trimming stripped 3 bases from V and 0 bases from J, with 11 bases between. The length of the CDR3 is 15 residues. The germline gives CDR1 MNHEY, CDR2 SMNVEV (reference sequence). The CDR3 loop is CASSLGQGNQETQYF. The CDR3 nucleotides read TGTGCCAGCAGTTTGGGGCAGGGAAACCAAGAGACCCAGTACTTC.

This clonotype was picked up a small number of times. The chain has TRBV11-3 and TRBJ2-1, with 9 positions matching TRBD1. In germline, CDR1 is SGHNT, CDR2 YENEEA. The CDR3 runs to 16 residues. J gave up 4 bases and V 5 bases, and 9 bases lay outside the gene matches. This chain's CDR3 is CASSPRQGQGYNEQFF. CDR3 bases: TGTGCCAGCAGCCCGCGACAGGGACAGGGATACAATGAGCAGTTCTTC.

As to this clonotype: Without the conserved terminal phenylalanine or tryptophan, this CDR3 likely stems from a read error. The DNA is left out, because the CDR3 cannot be placed on it with certainty; the CDR3 is given as TCRdb lists it. The V call is TRBV7-6, the J call TRBJ2-6; the listed D gene, TRBD1, was not tested against the DNA. Including both end residues, the CDR3 is 8 amino acids long. CDR1 is SGHVS, CDR2 FNYEAQ, per germline. CDR3 sequence: CASSLDQG.

A few counts support this clonotype. V is TRBV7-3 and J is TRBJ2-1, with D perhaps matching TRBD1 or TRBD2 (5 bases each). Between the trimmed V and J ends, which lost 2 bases and 4 bases, there was a span of 18 bases. CDR1 is SGHTA, CDR2 FQGTGA, per germline. The CDR3 is 17 amino acids. The CDR3 nucleotides are TGTGCCAGCAGCTTATTCCCCGGGACCCCTATATACAATGAGCAGTTCTTC. Translated: CASSLFPGTPIYNEQFF.

The chain uses TRBV6-1 and TRBJ1-2; no clear D. V gave up 2 bases and J gave up 1 base, with 2 bases separating them. CDR1 is MNHNS, CDR2 SASEGT, per germline. There are 12 residues in the CDR3. The CDR3 loop reads CASSERNYGYTF. CDR3 coding DNA: TGTGCCAGCAGTGAACGTAACTATGGCTACACCTTC.

This clonotype was found a few times. CDR3 sequence reads: CASSSQEGLEQYF. In DNA, the CDR3 is TGTGCCAGCAGCTCCCAGGAGGGTTTGGAGCAGTACTTC. The chain links TRBV7-8 to TRBJ2-5; a weak D match, TRBD2 (6 bases). CDR1 SGHVS and CDR2 FQNEAQ come from the germline V gene. The CDR3 consists of 13 residues. With 4 bases removed from V and 11 bases from J, the gap between germline ends came to 17 bases.

This clonotype is categorized as medium-sized (0.01 to 0.1%). The CDR3: CATMGRAQRETQYF. The CDR3 region has the DNA TGTGCCACCATGGGCAGGGCCCAAAGAGAGACCCAGTACTTC. J is TRBJ2-5 and V is TRBV24-1; TRBD1 is a possible D gene (5 bases). V dropped 8 bases and J dropped 4 bases, with 16 bases sitting between them. This CDR3 region has 14 residues. CDR1 is KGHDR, CDR2 SFDVKD, per germline.

The chain joins TRBV7-2 to TRBJ2-1, with D perhaps matching TRBD1 (8 bases). The J call is uncertain, as TRBJ2-5 better fits the DNA end. The length of the CDR3 is 15 residues. Looked up from germline, CDR1 is SGHTA and CDR2 is FQGNSA. The CDR3 bases are TGTGCCAGCAGCTTAGTTCACAGGGGGGGAGAGACCCAGTACTTC. Protein: CASSLVHRGGETQYF.

V is TRBV6-2 or TRBV6-3 and J is TRBJ2-3, with D hard to call. Germline lookup yields CDR1 MNHEY and CDR2 SVGEGT. This CDR3 comprises 14 residues. Trimming cost V 7 bases and J 5 bases, with 16 bases left between them. The CDR3 DNA is TGTGCCAGCAAAATCACTTCAGGCGTAGATACGCAGTATTTT. Translated, it gives CASKITSGVDTQYF.

The rearrangement joins TRBV7-6 to TRBJ2-5, with unresolved D. Gene TRBJ2-1 matches the end of the DNA better, so the J call may be wrong. Germline CDR1 reads SGHVS; CDR2 reads FNYEAQ. The CDR3 has 12 residues. The CDR3 protein is CASSLGVDEQFF. CDR3 in DNA: TGTGCCAGCAGCTTAGGGGTGGATGAGCAGTTCTTC.

This sequence joins TRBV7-2 and TRBJ2-4, with a tentative D call TRBD2 (5 bases). The V gene lost 0 bases and the J gene lost 3 bases, with 18 bases spanning the gap. The CDR3 runs to 18 residues. The V gene's germline CDR1 is SGHTA and CDR2 FQGNSA. For the CDR3, the DNA is TGTGCCAGCAGCTTAGCGGGGAGCAGTCAACCGGTCAAAAACATTCAGTACTTC. Its protein product is CASSLAGSSQPVKNIQYF.

As concerns this clonotype: This CDR3 fails to terminate in the conserved phenylalanine or tryptophan, so it likely reflects a read error. No DNA is shown, since the ends of the CDR3 on it are uncertain; the CDR3 is the one TCRdb lists. The chain carries TRBV7-6 and TRBJ2-5; the table's D call of TRBD1 was not tested on the DNA. The CDR3 has 9 residues if both end residues are counted. Germline V gene sequence: CDR1 SGHVS, CDR2 FNYEAQ. The chain's CDR3 is CASSLGDFA.